This is a list of T cell receptor beta chains from one sample in a study of shared clonotypes between healthy human individuals. This table comes from immunoSEQ multiplex PCR, and its TCRdb copy is limited to in-frame clones, with some not included. The table includes 2 million to 2.5 million clones, roughly 90% detected once. The sample comprised naive CD4+ T cells from PBMCs. The origin of the receptors is a man aged 18-30 years in good health. Some clones in this sample may be carry-over from other donors' samples. The CDR3 runs from the conserved cysteine through the conserved F or W. D genes are given only for firm matches. Only some rows state a clone size, as once, few, many or a class for expanded clones.

TRBJ2-1 NA TRBV9 NA 14 CASSVASGYNEQFF TGTGCCAGCAGCGTAGCCAGCGGGTACAATGAGCAGTTCTTC
TRBJ2-1 NA TRBV6-1 NA 14 CASSDGSSYNEQFF TGTGCCAGCAGTGACGGGAGCTCCTACAATGAGCAGTTCTTC
TRBJ2-7 NA TRBV28 NA 15 CASSFDRQNSYEQYF TGTGCCAGCAGTTTCGACAGACAAAACTCCTACGAGCAGTACTTC
TRBJ1-2 NA TRBV28 NA 14 CASSSLKGHYGYTF TGTGCCAGCAGTTCCCTAAAGGGACACTATGGCTACACCTTC
TRBJ1-5 NA TRBV27 NA 15 CASSLAVNSNQPQHF TGTGCCAGCAGTTTGGCGGTCAATAGCAATCAGCCCCAGCATTTT
TRBJ2-1 NA TRBV29-1 TRBD2 13 CSVGGRARNEQFF TGCAGCGTTGGAGGGAGGGCGAGGAATGAGCAGTTCTTC
TRBJ1-3 NA TRBV30 NA 13 CAWTLSGPNTIYF TGTGCCTGGACCCTCTCCGGGCCAAACACCATATATTTT
TRBJ2-2 NA TRBV7-2 TRBD2 17 CASSLVVLAGHTGELFF TGTGCCAGCAGCTTAGTGGTCCTAGCGGGGCACACCGGGGAGCTGTTTTTT
TRBJ2-6 NA TRBV19 NA 17 CASSIDLLTVGANVLTF TGTGCCAGTAGTATAGATCTATTGACAGTCGGGGCCAACGTCCTGACTTTC
TRBJ1-1 NA TRBV10-2 NA 13 CASTAGGYTEAFF TGCGCCAGCACGGCTGGGGGGTACACTGAAGCTTTCTTT
TRBJ1-1 NA TRBV5-1 TRBD1 20 CASSLGWGQGAAGMNTEAFF TGCGCCAGCAGCTTGGGGTGGGGACAGGGGGCCGCGGGCATGAACACTGAAGCTTTCTTT
TRBJ2-7 NA TRBV6-5 NA 13 CASISSRSYEQYF TGTGCCAGCATTTCTAGTCGGTCCTACGAGCAGTACTTC
TRBJ1-5 NA TRBV9 NA 15 CASSSRGNSNQPQHF TGTGCCAGCAGCTCCCGTGGGAATAGCAATCAGCCCCAGCATTTT
TRBJ2-1 NA TRBV11-2 TRBD1 15 CASSSLGQRILQQFF TGTGCCAGCAGCTCCCTGGGACAGAGAATTCTTCAGCAGTTCTTC
TRBJ1-1 NA TRBV6-6 NA 14 CASSYGGLNTEAFF TGTGCCAGCAGTTACGGGGGCCTAAACACTGAAGCTTTCTTT
TRBJ2-2 NA TRBV11-2 TRBD2 18 CASSLFPLRGGGTGELFF TGTGCCAGCAGCCTTTTCCCCCTCCGCGGGGGTGGCACCGGGGAGCTGTTTTTT
TRBJ1-1 NA TRBV6-5 NA 13 CASSRNRGSEAFF TGTGCCAGCAGTCGAAACCGGGGGTCTGAAGCTTTCTTT
TRBJ2-2 NA TRBV19 TRBD1 14 CASMGQGGTGELFF TGTGCCAGTATGGGACAGGGAGGGACCGGGGAGCTGTTTTTT
TRBJ2-3 once TRBV30 NA 15 CAWSPASWYTDTQYF TGTGCCTGGAGTCCGGCTAGCTGGTACACAGATACGCAGTATTTT
TRBJ1-3 NA TRBV4-1 TRBD1 17 CASSQQSGTGLGDTIYF TGCGCCAGCAGCCAACAATCGGGGACAGGACTCGGGGACACCATATATTTT
TRBJ2-7 NA TRBV7-8 TRBD1 14 CASSARTGENEQYF TGTGCCAGCAGCGCCAGGACAGGGGAAAACGAGCAGTACTTC
TRBJ2-1 once TRBV29-1 NA 20 CSVEGYSEQGATVSYNEQFF TGCAGCGTTGAAGGTTATTCGGAACAGGGTGCGACCGTTTCCTACAATGAGCAGTTCTTC
TRBJ2-5 NA TRBV29-1 NA 13 CSVERGPGETQYF TGCAGCGTTGAGAGGGGTCCGGGAGAGACCCAGTACTTC
TRBJ1-1 NA TRBV29-1 NA 13 CSVEGTLNTEAFF TGCAGCGTTGAAGGTACACTGAACACTGAAGCTTTCTTT
TRBJ2-4 NA TRBV28 TRBD2 14 CASSLRTRTNIQYF TGTGCCAGCAGTTTAAGGACTAGGACGAACATTCAGTACTTC
TRBJ2-3 NA TRBV5-4 TRBD2 17 CASSLETSGKGADTQYF TGTGCCAGCAGCTTGGAAACTAGCGGCAAGGGAGCAGATACGCAGTATTTT
TRBJ1-5 NA TRBV5-1 NA 15 CASSLGGRGEEPQHF TGCGCCAGCAGTTTAGGGGGGAGGGGTGAGGAGCCCCAGCATTTT
TRBJ2-3 once TRBV9 NA 15 CASSVVSISTDTQYF TGTGCCAGCAGCGTAGTGTCGATAAGCACAGATACGCAGTATTTT
TRBJ1-3 NA TRBV28 NA 16 CASSLVGGGDRNTIYF TGTGCCAGCAGTTTAGTAGGAGGGGGGGATCGGAACACCATATATTTT
TRBJ2-6 NA TRBV6-4 TRBD1 17 CASKTGTGGDGANVLTF TGTGCCAGCAAAACCGGGACAGGGGGCGACGGGGCCAACGTCCTGACTTTC
TRBJ1-3 NA TRBV25-1 NA 14 CASTTGWGENTIYF TGTGCCAGCACCACAGGGTGGGGGGAAAACACCATATATTTT
TRBJ1-5 NA TRBV6-4 TRBD1 13 CASSLRDSGPQHF TGTGCCAGCAGTCTAAGGGACAGCGGGCCCCAGCATTTT
TRBJ2-7 NA TRBV5-3 TRBD1 18 CARSLAGSGTENSYEQYF TGTGCCAGAAGCTTGGCAGGGTCGGGGACAGAAAACTCCTACGAGCAGTACTTC
TRBJ2-1 NA TRBV23-1 TRBD2 18 CASSQSRTSGGLYNEQFF TGCGCCAGCAGTCAATCCCGGACTAGCGGGGGCCTTTACAATGAGCAGTTCTTC
TRBJ2-7 NA TRBV29-1 TRBD1 13 CSVQGDGVDEQYF TGCAGCGTGCAGGGGGATGGGGTGGACGAGCAGTACTTC
TRBJ2-5 NA TRBV11-1 NA 11 CASSSRETQYF TGTGCCAGCAGCTCCAGGGAGACCCAGTACTTC
TRBJ2-4 once TRBV4-2 NA 15 CASSQDLTGKNIQYF TGTGCCAGCAGCCAAGATCTGACGGGGAAAAACATTCAGTACTTC
TRBJ2-7 NA TRBV6-5 NA 15 CASSYSGGTTYEQYF TGTGCCAGCAGTTACTCTGGCGGAACTACCTACGAGCAGTACTTC
TRBJ2-7 NA TRBV7-3 TRBD1 14 CATSPGTGGYEQYF TGTGCCACTTCGCCCGGGACAGGGGGTTACGAGCAGTACTTC
TRBJ2-3 NA TRBV19 TRBD1 18 CASSTGTGSLYGTDTQYF TGTGCCAGTAGTACGGGGACAGGGTCTCTTTATGGCACAGATACGCAGTATTTT
TRBJ2-2 once TRBV7-6 NA 15 CASSLAGDWTGELFF TGTGCCAGCAGCTTGGCGGGTGATTGGACCGGGGAGCTGTTTTTT
TRBJ2-2 once TRBV5-6 TRBD1 15 CASSFQGVNTGELFF TGTGCCAGCAGCTTTCAGGGGGTGAACACCGGGGAGCTGTTTTTT
TRBJ2-5 NA TRBV9 TRBD2 17 CASSVEGGSGTQETQYF TGTGCCAGCAGCGTAGAAGGGGGTAGCGGGACCCAAGAGACCCAGTACTTC
TRBJ2-6 NA TRBV4-2 NA 17 CASSQGNILSGANVLTF TGTGCCAGCAGCCAAGGAAATATCCTCTCTGGGGCCAACGTCCTGACTTTC
TRBJ2-1 NA TRBV9 NA 14 CASSVTPVSDEQFF TGTGCCAGCAGCGTGACTCCAGTCTCCGATGAGCAGTTCTTC
TRBJ2-1 NA TRBV25-1 NA 15 CASSEWQGSYNEQFF TGTGCCAGCAGTGAGTGGCAGGGGTCCTACAATGAGCAGTTCTTC
TRBJ1-3 NA TRBV7-3 TRBD1 13 CASSRTGGNTIYF TGTGCCAGCAGCCGGACAGGCGGAAACACCATATATTTT